This T cell receptor beta chain comes out of a study of T cell responses to AZD1222 COVID-19 vaccine. Findings of the study overall: Repertoires were obtained solely post-peak T cell response.

TCRdb's copy holds only in-frame clones and misses some; the assay was immunoSEQ multiplex PCR. The sample carries fewer than 200,000 clones, over 80% recorded once. This clone was seen a single time. What it binds is not known. V lost 5 bases and J lost 5, with 20 bases in between. CDR3 length: 16 amino acids. From germline, CDR1 is SEHNR and CDR2 FQNEAQ (reference sequence). This sequence joins TRBV7-9 and TRBJ2-3, with a possible D match to TRBD2 (5 bases). This receptor was identified in an adult in good health. The material sequenced was peripheral blood, taken on day 0 of AZD1222 vaccination. For the CDR3, the DNA is TGTGCCAGCAGCAATTTACGAGGACTCGTGATAGATACGCAGTATTTT. Amino acid sequence: CASSNLRGLVIDTQYF.